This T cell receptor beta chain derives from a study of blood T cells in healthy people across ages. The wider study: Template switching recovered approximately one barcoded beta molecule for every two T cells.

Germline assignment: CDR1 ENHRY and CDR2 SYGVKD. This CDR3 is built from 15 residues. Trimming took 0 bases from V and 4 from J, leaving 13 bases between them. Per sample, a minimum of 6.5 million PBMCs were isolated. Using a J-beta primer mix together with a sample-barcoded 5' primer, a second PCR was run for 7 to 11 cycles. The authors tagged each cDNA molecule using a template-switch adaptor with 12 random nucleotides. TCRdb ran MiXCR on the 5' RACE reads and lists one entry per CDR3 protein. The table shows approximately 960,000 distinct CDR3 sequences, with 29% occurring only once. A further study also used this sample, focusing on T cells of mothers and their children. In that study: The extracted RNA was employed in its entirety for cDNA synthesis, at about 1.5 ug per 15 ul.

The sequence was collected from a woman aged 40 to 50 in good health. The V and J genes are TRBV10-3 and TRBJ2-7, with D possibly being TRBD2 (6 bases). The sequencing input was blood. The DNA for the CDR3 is TGTGCCATCAGTGAGTCCGGGGGAAAGCGATACGAGCAGTACTTC. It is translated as CAISESGGKRYEQYF.